This entry lists 27 T cell receptor beta chains sequenced from one sample in a study of blood T cell repertoires in COVID-19. TCRdb keeps only in-frame clones here, not all; method: immunoSEQ multiplex PCR. This sample carries 200,000 to 300,000 clones, around 83% of them seen once, and the ten largest clones take about 8.1%. Sequenced: peripheral blood. Source of these receptors: a man aged 80 or over with acute or convalescent COVID-19.

The chain is built from TRBV28 and TRBJ2-7; TRBD1 matches at 7 bases. The germline V gene encodes CDR1 MDHEN and CDR2 SYDVKM. CDR3 length equals 14 residues. Losses at the gene ends were 8 bases for V and 2 bases for J; bases not matched to a gene: 9. In DNA form, the CDR3 reads TGTGCCAGCGGGGCCGGGACAGCCCCCTACGAGCAGTACTTC. It specifies CASGAGTAPYEQYF.

This clone was picked up one time. This chain links TRBV6-6 with TRBJ1-4; D ambiguous. The germline CDR1 and CDR2 sequences are MNHNY and SVGAGI (reference sequence). The CDR3 is 13 amino acids. V lost 8 bases, J lost 2 bases, and 9 bases lay in between. For the CDR3, the DNA is TGTGCCAGCGGTGGGCGTACTAATGAAAAACTGTTTTTT. Its translation is CASGGRTNEKLFF.

Here the CDR3 DNA reads TGTGCCAGTAGTATCCTAGGGGGTGACGAGCAGTACTTC. Translating gives CASSILGGDEQYF. This chain uses TRBV19 with TRBJ2-7; D may be TRBD1 (6 bases). The CDR3 loop spans 13 amino acids. Trimming stripped 3 bases from V and 5 bases from J, with 11 bases between. Looked up from germline, CDR1 is LNHDA and CDR2 is SQIVND (reference sequence).

The V and J genes are TRBV24-1 and TRBJ1-4, with a tentative D call TRBD1 (5 bases). Germline values: CDR1 KGHDR, CDR2 SFDVKD. The CDR3 covers 13 residues. The ends were cut back, 1 base at V and 8 bases at J, with 7 bases in the middle. This chain's CDR3 is CATSDFQGEKLFF. CDR3 bases: TGTGCCACCAGTGATTTCCAGGGAGAAAAACTGTTTTTT.

The V and J genes are TRBV30 and TRBJ2-3, with unresolved D. Deletions cut 6 bases from V and 0 bases from J, with 19 bases between. Germline lookup yields CDR1 GTSNPN and CDR2 SVGIG (reference sequence). This CDR3 spans 16 amino acids. The CDR3 region has the DNA TGTGCCTGTTCGGCCATACTACCGACTAGCACAGATACGCAGTATTTT. Amino acids: CACSAILPTSTDTQYF.

This clone was counted only a few times. The chain carries TRBV3-1 (or the pseudogene TRBV3-2) and TRBJ1-1; D perhaps matches TRBD1 (5 bases). The CDR3 sequence is 15 residues long. CDR1 is LGHDT, CDR2 YNNKEL, per germline (reference sequence). With 4 bases removed from V and 0 bases from J, the gap between germline ends came to 12 bases. CDR3 sequence reads: CASSPPGQMNTEAFF. Here the CDR3 DNA reads TGTGCCAGCAGCCCCCCCGGACAAATGAACACTGAAGCTTTCTTT.

The chain carries TRBV7-9 and TRBJ2-3; TRBD1 matches 7 bases. The CDR3 runs to 18 residues. Germline V gene lookup returns CDR1 SEHNR and CDR2 FQNEAQ (reference sequence). V dropped 5 bases and J dropped 1; count of bases not matched to a gene: 15. The CDR3 spells CASSLGQVAISGTDTQYF. CDR3 DNA sequence: TGTGCCAGCAGCCTTGGACAGGTGGCTATAAGTGGCACAGATACGCAGTATTTT.

This clone was detected only once. The CDR3 region has the DNA TGTGCCAGCAGCACTCACTCCGGTACAGGGAACAATGAGCAGTTCTTC. This gives the protein CASSTHSGTGNNEQFF. J is TRBJ2-1 and V is TRBV9; D is perhaps TRBD1 (6 bases). The CDR3 is 16 residues long. Per the germline V gene, CDR1 is SGDLS and CDR2 is YYNGEE. The V end was cut by 4 bases, the J end by 5 bases, with 19 bases between.

In DNA, the CDR3 is TGTGCCAGCAGTCCTGAGGGGACAGGCTACACCTACGAGCAGTACTTC. This sequence encodes CASSPEGTGYTYEQYF. The J gene is TRBJ2-7, the V gene TRBV2; 8 nucleotides line up with TRBD1. Germline CDR1 is SNHLY and CDR2 is FYNNEI. The CDR3 contains 16 residues. J lost 2 bases, V lost 5 bases, and 11 bases had no gene match.

This clone was observed a few times. V usage is TRBV5-4 and J usage is TRBJ2-2; tentatively, D is TRBD2 (6 bases). Trimming took off 4 bases at V and 4 bases at J, with 14 bases between the two ends. The CDR3 has 15 amino acids. The germline gives CDR1 SGHNT, CDR2 YYREEE (reference sequence). The CDR3 DNA reads TGTGCCAGCAGCCCCCAGGGAGGACTCACCGGGGAGCTGTTTTTT. Amino acids: CASSPQGGLTGELFF.

The CDR3 protein is CATSDPGQITDTQYF. The CDR3 bases are TGTGCCACCAGTGATCCGGGACAAATCACAGATACGCAGTATTTT. The chain has TRBV24-1 and TRBJ2-3, with TRBD1 as a possible D gene (6 bases). The CDR3 is 15 amino acids. Trimming took off 3 bases at V and 2 bases at J, with 11 bases between the two ends. The germline V gene encodes CDR1 KGHDR and CDR2 SFDVKD.

CDR3 DNA: TGTGGGACAGGGGTGAACACTGAAGCTTTCTTT. The encoded protein is CGTGVNTEAFF. The chain carries TRBV6-5 and TRBJ1-1; TRBD1 aligns across 9 bases. CDR1 and CDR2 from the germline V gene are MNHEY and SVGAGI. The CDR3 is 11 amino acids.

This chain joins TRBV5-4 and TRBJ1-4; perhaps TRBD1 as D (6 bases). V lost 4 bases and J 8 bases, leaving 18 bases between the germline ends. CDR3 length equals 15 residues. Germline values: CDR1 SGHNT, CDR2 YYREEE (reference sequence). DNA of the CDR3: TGTGCCAGCAGCCCAACTTTAGGGGGTCGGGAAAAACTGTTTTTT. It specifies CASSPTLGGREKLFF.

This chain connects TRBV11-2 to TRBJ1-6; D is unresolved. This CDR3 has 12 amino acids. Germline CDR1 SGHAT, CDR2 FQNNGV. V lost 3 bases, J lost 14 bases, and 11 bases lay in between. The CDR3 DNA is TGTGCCAGCAGCTTTCGGAGATCGGCCCTCCACTTT. Its translation is CASSFRRSALHF.

The V call is TRBV9, the J call TRBJ2-1; 7 bases agree with TRBD2. J lost 4 bases, V lost 1 base, and 8 bases had no gene match. Germline assignment: CDR1 SGDLS and CDR2 YYNGEE. This CDR3 comprises 16 residues. The CDR3 nucleotides read TGTGCCAGCAGCGTAAAGGTGGGGGGACTATACAATGAGCAGTTCTTC. Translated, it gives CASSVKVGGLYNEQFF.

The chain's CDR3 is CASTFFGGTTDTQYF. In DNA, the CDR3 is TGCGCCAGCACCTTTTTTGGGGGGACTACAGATACGCAGTATTTT. This chain connects TRBV5-1 to TRBJ2-3; maybe TRBD2 (6 bases). Deletions cut 6 bases from V and 3 bases from J, with 17 bases between. CDR3 size: 15 residues. Germline V CDR1 and CDR2: SGHRS, YFSETQ.

The rearrangement joins TRBV3-1 (or the pseudogene TRBV3-2) to TRBJ2-3, with 12 nucleotides matching TRBD1. CDR3 length equals 16 residues. V dropped 6 bases and J dropped 5; count of bases not matched to a gene: 9. Per germline, CDR1 LGHDT and CDR2 YNNKEL (reference sequence). CDR3 in amino acids: CASSPSGQGAGDTQYF. CDR3 nucleotide sequence: TGTGCCAGCAGTCCTTCGGGACAGGGGGCGGGAGATACGCAGTATTTT.

This chain uses TRBV27 with TRBJ2-1; tentative D call: TRBD1 (7 bases). CDR1 and CDR2 (germline): MNHEY, SMNVEV (reference sequence). The CDR3 has 13 residues. V lost 7 bases to trimming and J lost 7 bases, with 14 bases between them. The CDR3, as DNA: TGTGCCAGCAACCTACAGGGGAGGAATGAGCAGTTCTTC. Amino acid sequence: CASNLQGRNEQFF.

This chain joins TRBV28 and TRBJ1-3; D not certain. The CDR3 loop spans 15 amino acids. CDR1 is MDHEN, CDR2 SYDVKM, per germline. Trimming removed 7 bases at V and 4 bases at J, with 17 bases between. The CDR3 sequence is CASTRLGIAGNTIYF. The CDR3 nucleotides are TGTGCCAGCACCCGACTGGGGATAGCGGGAAACACCATATATTTT.

V gene TRBV9 combines with J gene TRBJ1-3, with a weak D call TRBD1 (6 bases). CDR3 size: 16 residues. Trimming shortened V by 4 bases and J by 2 bases, and 16 bases separated the two germline ends. CDR1 is SGDLS and CDR2 is YYNGEE in the germline V gene. CDR3 coding DNA: TGTGCCAGCAGCTCTATTACAGGGTTCACTGGAAACACCATATATTTT. Translating it yields CASSSITGFTGNTIYF. Full variable domain (outside the CDR3, taken from reference TRBV9 and TRBJ1-3): DSGVTQTPKHLITATGQRVTLRCSPRSGDLSVYWYQQSLDQGLQFLIQYYNGEERAKGNILERFSAQQFPDLHSELNLSSLELGDSALYFCASSSITGFTGNTIYFGEGSWLTVV.

The chain joins TRBV19 to TRBJ1-5; TRBD1 matches 10 bases. The V and J ends lost 8 bases and 3 bases, in that order; junction bases with no gene match: 4. Germline V CDR1 and CDR2: LNHDA, SQIVND (reference sequence). The CDR3 has 14 amino acids. The chain's CDR3 is CASETGGLNQPQHF. The CDR3 DNA follows: TGTGCCAGTGAGACAGGGGGCCTCAATCAGCCCCAGCATTTT.

The chain uses TRBV5-8 and TRBJ1-6; tentative D call: TRBD1 (6 bases). CDR3 size: 15 residues. V lost 1 base, J lost 7 bases, and 12 bases lay in between. From germline, CDR1 is SGHTS and CDR2 YDEGEE. The CDR3 coding sequence is TGTGCCAGCAGCTTGATGGGGGGGCCGAATTCACCCCTCCACTTT. Translation gives CASSLMGGPNSPLHF.

The chain uses TRBV4-1 and TRBJ2-7; TRBD2 matches 12 bases. V shed 0 bases, J shed 3 bases, and the junction held 15 bases outside the gene matches. This CDR3 contains 20 residues. The germline V gene has CDR1 MGHRA and CDR2 YSYEKL. This chain's CDR3 is CASSQDPRRATSGSNYEQYF. The CDR3 coding sequence is TGCGCCAGCAGCCAAGACCCGAGGAGGGCGACTAGCGGGAGTAACTACGAGCAGTACTTC.

The chain joins TRBV7-2 to TRBJ1-4, with 9 bases lining up with TRBD1. Germline V gene sequence: CDR1 SGHTA, CDR2 FQGNSA. The ends lost 4 bases at V and 5 bases at J; junction bases unmatched: 5. The CDR3 is made up of 15 amino acids. CDR3 region: CASSSRDRVNEKLFF. In DNA, the CDR3 is TGTGCCAGCAGCTCCCGGGACAGGGTGAATGAAAAACTGTTTTTT. Combining the CDR3 with reference TRBV7-2 and TRBJ1-4 gives the whole variable domain GAGVSQSPSNKVTEKGKDVELRCDPISGHTALYWYRQSLGQGLEFLIYFQGNSAPDKSGLPSDRFSAERTGGSVSTLTIQRTQQEDSAVYLCASSSRDRVNEKLFFGSGTQLSVL.

The rearrangement uses TRBV30 and TRBJ2-1; 14 positions match TRBD2. Germline V gene sequence: CDR1 GTSNPN, CDR2 SVGIG (reference sequence). V lost 4 bases, J lost 4 bases, and 18 bases stayed unmatched. This CDR3 contains 20 residues. The CDR3 sequence is CAWMPRGLAGERGLYNEQFF. CDR3 sequence (DNA): TGTGCCTGGATGCCCCGGGGACTAGCGGGAGAGAGAGGATTATACAATGAGCAGTTCTTC. The variable domain in full, completed from reference TRBV30 and TRBJ2-1, reads SQTIHQWPATLVQPVGSPLSLECTVEGTSNPNLYWYRQAAGRGLQLLFYSVGIGQISSEVPQNLSASRPQDRQFILSSKKLLLSDSGFYLCAWMPRGLAGERGLYNEQFFGPGTRLTVL.

The V call is TRBV11-3, the J call TRBJ1-1; D ambiguous. This CDR3 contains 13 residues. The germline gives CDR1 SGHNT, CDR2 YENEEA. Trimming removed 4 bases at V and 3 bases at J, with 9 bases between. This chain's CDR3 is CASSYQVDTEAFF. Written as DNA, the CDR3 is TGTGCCAGCAGCTATCAGGTTGACACTGAAGCTTTCTTT.

The chain is built from TRBV11-2 and TRBJ1-2; possible D gene TRBD1, 5 bases. Trimming pared 5 bases from V and 4 bases from J, leaving 11 bases between. Looked up from germline, CDR1 is SGHAT and CDR2 is FQNNGV. The CDR3 loop spans 13 amino acids. The CDR3 DNA reads as TGTGCCAGCAGCCCTCAGGGTGGCTATGGCTACACCTTC. It codes for CASSPQGGYGYTF.